This record covers a single TCR beta chain. Authors' analysis steps: The authors estimated nucleated cell counts from reference gene primer amplification. The repertoire was sequenced with immunoSEQ multiplex PCR; TCRdb's copy has only in-frame clones and lacks some. D and trimming were read from the DNA, whereas the V and J calls and clone size are those reported in that table. Of 200,000 or so clones in the sample, about 90% were seen once. CDR3 length: 17 amino acids. CDR1 SGHAT and CDR2 FQNNGV come from the germline V gene. V lost 0 bases and J 4 bases, leaving 18 bases between the germline ends. The data were taken from a study of blood T cell repertoires in COVID-19. Overall study context: From the United States, Italy and Spain came samples of acute and convalescent COVID-19.

This receptor was obtained from a woman aged 70-85 years with acute or convalescent COVID-19. Sample: peripheral blood. The chain couples TRBV11-2 to TRBJ1-2; D call uncertain. CDR3 sequence reads: CASSLDYPGLTRYGYTF. The CDR3 nucleotides are TGTGCCAGCAGCTTAGATTATCCGGGGTTAACACGCTATGGCTACACCTTC.